The TCR beta chain under discussion was sequenced for a study of CD8 T cells in Susac syndrome. The sample holds one count of this clonotype. After extraction with the RNeasy kit, 0.5 to 1 ug of the RNA was reverse transcribed using random hexamers. The TCR beta CDR3 was amplified by immunoSEQ multiplex PCR across 54 Vbeta, 13 Jbeta. MiXCR was run by TCRdb on the immunoSEQ multiplex PCR reads, yielding one entry per CDR3 protein. Of 100,000 to 150,000 distinct CDR3 sequences in the sample, roughly 94% were seen once. The sequenced sample was CD4+ T cells from PBMCs. This TCR derives from a human donor with multiple sclerosis.

The CDR3 DNA follows: TGCGCCAGCAGCTTGATCACTACAGGGCAGAATTCACCCCTCCACTTT. It encodes CASSLITTGQNSPLHF. This chain uses TRBV5-1 with TRBJ1-6; TRBD1 might be the D (6 bases). The germline V and J ends were trimmed by 1 base and 7 bases, with 15 bases remaining between them. This CDR3 has 16 residues. Germline loops: CDR1 SGHRS, CDR2 YFSETQ.